This T cell receptor (beta chain) was sequenced for a study of CD8 T cells in Susac syndrome. The authors reverse transcribed roughly 0.5 to 1 ug RNA with random hexamers. The authors amplified TCR beta CDR3 across 54 Vbeta and 13 Jbeta using immunoSEQ multiplex PCR. TCRdb reanalysed the immunoSEQ multiplex PCR reads using MiXCR and keeps one entry per CDR3 protein. This table has about 400,000 distinct CDR3 sequences, 75% to 90% appearing once. The CDR3 extends over 15 amino acids. Germline CDR1 is MNHEY and CDR2 is SMNVEV (reference sequence). The ends were cut back, 6 bases at V and 1 base at J, with 15 bases in the middle.

Sequenced: CD8+ T cells from PBMCs. The TCR was taken from a human donor with multiple sclerosis. The J gene is TRBJ1-1, the V gene TRBV27; TRBD1 is a possible D gene (5 bases). The CDR3 region has the DNA TGTGCCAGCAGCTATTGGTCACAGGCGAACACTGAAGCTTTCTTT. This encodes CASSYWSQANTEAFF.